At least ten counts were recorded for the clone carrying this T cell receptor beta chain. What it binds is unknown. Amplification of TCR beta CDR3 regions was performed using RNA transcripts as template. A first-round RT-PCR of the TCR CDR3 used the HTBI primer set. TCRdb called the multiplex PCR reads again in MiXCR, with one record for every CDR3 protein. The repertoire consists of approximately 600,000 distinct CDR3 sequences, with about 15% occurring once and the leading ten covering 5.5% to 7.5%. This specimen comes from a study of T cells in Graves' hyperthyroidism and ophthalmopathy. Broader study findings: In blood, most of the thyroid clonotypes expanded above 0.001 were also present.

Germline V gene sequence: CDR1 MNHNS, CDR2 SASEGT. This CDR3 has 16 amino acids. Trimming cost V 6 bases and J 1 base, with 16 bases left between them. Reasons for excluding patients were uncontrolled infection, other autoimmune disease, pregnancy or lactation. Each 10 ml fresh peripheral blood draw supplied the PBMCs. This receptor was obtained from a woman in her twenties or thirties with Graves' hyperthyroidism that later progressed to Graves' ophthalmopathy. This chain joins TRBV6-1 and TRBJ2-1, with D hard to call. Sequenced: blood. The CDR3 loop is CASRASRTVSYNEQFF. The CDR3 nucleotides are TGTGCCAGCAGAGCAAGTAGGACCGTTTCCTACAATGAGCAGTTCTTC.